Following are 20 T cell receptor beta chains from one sample sequenced in a study of patients and donors after allogeneic stem cell transplantation. From the RT-PCR reads, TCRdb called clonotypes with MiXCR, one entry per CDR3 protein. The table includes approximately 88,000 distinct CDR3 sequences, approximately 5% detected once. The source material was blood, either unsorted or a sorted T cell fraction (not recorded which). The receptors shown here come from a human donor who was either an allogeneic HSCT recipient or a stem cell or donor lymphocyte infusion donor (not recorded which). It is not recorded whose cells these are; they may come from a transplant donor.

This clonotype has a count of ten or more. The chain employs TRBV20-1 and TRBJ1-3, with a tentative D call TRBD1 (5 bases). Trimming removed 4 bases from V and 1 base from J, with 8 bases in between. The CDR3 spans 13 residues. Germline-derived CDR1 and CDR2 are DFQATT and SNEGSKA (reference sequence). The CDR3 DNA is TGCAGTGCTACCCCAGGGTCTGGAAACACCATATATTTT. Protein sequence: CSATPGSGNTIYF.

The chain joins TRBV7-2 to TRBJ2-5, with D perhaps matching TRBD2 (5 bases). Trimming pared 5 bases from V and 7 bases from J, leaving 17 bases between. Germline lookup yields CDR1 SGHTA and CDR2 FQGNSA. CDR3 size: 14 residues. CDR3 in DNA: TGTGCCAGCAGCCCCCGGCCCCAGAGCGGGACCCAGTACTTC. It codes for CASSPRPQSGTQYF.

This clonotype is a singleton in its sample. CDR3 protein: CASSLGTAGTSGGYEQYF. CDR3 bases: TGCGCCAGCAGCTTGGGGACCGCCGGGACTAGCGGGGGTTACGAGCAGTACTTC. The V and J genes are TRBV5-1 and TRBJ2-7, with 14 bases matching TRBD2. Germline V gene sequence: CDR1 SGHRS, CDR2 YFSETQ. After removal of 0 bases from V and 4 bases from J, the junction contained 9 bases not matched to a gene. This CDR3 has 18 residues.

This clonotype appeared many times. V and J are TRBV25-1 and TRBJ1-2, with D tentatively TRBD1 (5 bases). This CDR3 region has 14 residues. Trimming removed 7 bases at V and 2 bases at J, with 14 bases between. Germline lookup yields CDR1 MGHDK and CDR2 SYGVNS. The CDR3 is CASTSGETNYGYTF. The CDR3 region has the DNA TGTGCCAGCACCTCGGGGGAGACCAACTATGGCTACACCTTC.

This clonotype showed up many times. The J gene is TRBJ1-3, the V gene TRBV3-1; D ambiguous. The ends were cut back, 0 bases at V and 0 bases at J, with 15 bases in the middle. Per the germline V gene, CDR1 is LGHDT and CDR2 is YNNKEL (reference sequence). This CDR3 spans 18 amino acids. CDR3 sequence reads: CASSQDDLPTSSGNTIYF. The CDR3 bases are TGTGCCAGCAGCCAAGATGATTTACCGACTAGCTCTGGAAACACCATATATTTT.

This clonotype was counted a few times. This chain connects TRBV3-1 to TRBJ1-5; D gene ambiguous. V was clipped by 3 bases and J by 6 bases, with 12 bases between them. The germline CDR1 and CDR2 sequences are LGHDT and YNNKEL (reference sequence). CDR3 length equals 14 residues. The CDR3 loop is CASSHSQSGQPQHF. CDR3 sequence (DNA): TGTGCCAGCAGCCATTCCCAATCGGGTCAGCCCCAGCATTTT.

The chain recombines TRBV20-1 with TRBJ2-5; 11 nucleotides align to TRBD2. The germline CDR1 and CDR2 sequences are DFQATT and SNEGSKA (reference sequence). CDR3 length: 13 residues. Trimming at V came to 5 bases and at J to 6 bases, leaving 5 bases not matched to a gene. CDR3: CSALTSGTKTQYF. CDR3 DNA sequence: TGCAGTGCTTTGACTAGCGGGACTAAGACCCAGTACTTC.

The gene calls are TRBV7-2 and TRBJ1-1, with TRBD1 identical over 8 bases. V trimming: 0 bases; J trimming: 7 bases; junction bases outside the gene matches: 4. The germline CDR1 and CDR2 sequences are SGHTA and FQGNSA. CDR3 length: 14 residues. In DNA form, the CDR3 reads TGTGCCAGCAGCTTAGCGCCCGGACAGGGTGAAGCTTTCTTT. Protein: CASSLAPGQGEAFF.

There are many counts of this clonotype. The genes are TRBV10-3 and TRBJ1-1, with TRBD1 matching over 9 bases. Germline assignment: CDR1 ENHRY and CDR2 SYGVKD. The CDR3 totals 13 residues. With V trimmed by 10 bases and J by 4 bases, 7 bases remained unmatched. The CDR3 here is CATTGTGTTEAFF. DNA for the CDR3: TGTGCCACAACGGGGACAGGGACCACTGAAGCTTTCTTT.

The gene calls are TRBV20-1 and TRBJ1-3; possibly TRBD1 for D (5 bases). Germline assignment: CDR1 DFQATT and CDR2 SNEGSKA (reference sequence). This CDR3 is built from 16 residues. The V end lost 1 base, the J end lost 5 bases, and 18 bases lay between the germline ends. CDR3 DNA sequence: TGCAGTGCTAGAGGGGGACTGACGGACGGACGAAACACCATATATTTT. It yields the protein CSARGGLTDGRNTIYF.

This clonotype showed up many times. The gene calls are TRBV12-3 or TRBV12-4 and TRBJ2-7; weak D call: TRBD1 (6 bases). The V and J ends lost 0 bases and 2 bases respectively, with 14 bases between them. This CDR3 is 16 amino acids long. The CDR3 here is CASSLARGGDAYEQYF. The CDR3 DNA sequence: TGTGCCAGCAGTTTAGCCCGAGGGGGAGACGCCTACGAGCAGTACTTC.

The rearrangement uses TRBV7-3 and TRBJ1-6, with D unclear. Trimming took off 1 base at V and 9 bases at J, with 7 bases between the two ends. Germline V CDR1 and CDR2: SGHTA, FQGTGA. The CDR3 consists of 13 residues. The CDR3 coding sequence is TGTGCCAGCAGCTTAAGCCAGAGTTCACCCCTCCACTTT. It translates to CASSLSQSSPLHF.

This clonotype was recorded at least ten times. The chain links TRBV5-4 to TRBJ2-7, with D perhaps matching TRBD1 (6 bases). The ends were cut back, 4 bases at V and 7 bases at J, with 15 bases in the middle. CDR3 length: 13 amino acids. CDR1 and CDR2 from the germline V gene are SGHNT and YYREEE (reference sequence). CDR3 in DNA: TGTGCCAGCAGCCCACAGGGATCGGAAGAGCAGTACTTC. Its translation: CASSPQGSEEQYF. Full variable domain (rest looked up from reference TRBV5-4 and TRBJ2-7): ETGVTQSPTHLIKTRGQQVTLRCSSQSGHNTVSWYQQALGQGPQFIFQYYREEENGRGNFPPRFSGLQFPNYSSELNVNALELDDSALYLCASSPQGSEEQYFGPGTRLTVT.

This clonotype was seen ten or more times. This chain connects TRBV2 to TRBJ1-1; D remains ambiguous. V gave up 4 bases and J gave up 1 base, with 7 bases separating them. Per germline, CDR1 SNHLY and CDR2 FYNNEI. CDR3 length equals 13 residues. This CDR3 is CASSGGWNTEAFF. The CDR3 DNA is TGTGCCAGCAGTGGGGGATGGAACACTGAAGCTTTCTTT.

In this sample, this clonotype turned up a few times. This chain joins TRBV9 and TRBJ2-7, with D possibly being TRBD2 (6 bases). The CDR3 loop spans 14 amino acids. The germline V gene encodes CDR1 SGDLS and CDR2 YYNGEE. Trimming cost V 4 bases and J 4 bases, with 15 bases left between them. CDR3 region: CASSPGGLSYEQYF. The CDR3 nucleotides are TGTGCCAGCAGCCCCGGGGGACTCTCGTACGAGCAGTACTTC. Looking up the rest from reference TRBV9 and TRBJ2-7 gives the full variable domain: DSGVTQTPKHLITATGQRVTLRCSPRSGDLSVYWYQQSLDQGLQFLIQYYNGEERAKGNILERFSAQQFPDLHSELNLSSLELGDSALYFCASSPGGLSYEQYFGPGTRLTVT.

This chain connects TRBV5-1 to TRBJ2-1; 7 bases map to TRBD1. Germline V gene sequence: CDR1 SGHRS, CDR2 YFSETQ. V was clipped by 1 base and J by 5 bases; unmatched bases: 9. The CDR3 runs to 16 residues. The CDR3 coding sequence is TGCGCCAGCAGCTTGTTAGTAGGACAGGCAGACAATGAGCAGTTCTTC. Amino acid sequence: CASSLLVGQADNEQFF.

This clonotype was observed at least ten times. This sequence joins TRBV20-1 and TRBJ2-7, with 11 bases aligning to TRBD2. This CDR3 has 16 amino acids. Germline V lookup: CDR1 DFQATT, CDR2 SNEGSKA (reference sequence). Trimming at V came to 0 bases and at J to 9 bases, leaving 13 bases not matched to a gene. CDR3: CSARDLAGGPTSGQYF. The CDR3, as DNA: TGCAGTGCTAGAGATTTAGCGGGAGGGCCTACCAGTGGGCAGTACTTC.

This clonotype was counted only a few times. This sequence joins TRBV5-8 and TRBJ1-1, with 8 positions matching TRBD1. The junction had 4 bases not matched to a gene; V was cut back by 1 base and J by 5 bases. The CDR3 runs 14 residues. CDR1 SGHTS and CDR2 YDEGEE come from the germline V gene. CDR3 sequence: CASSLTTGVTEAFF. For the CDR3, the DNA is TGTGCCAGCAGCTTGACGACAGGGGTTACTGAAGCTTTCTTT.

At least ten counts were recorded for this clonotype. The chain is built from TRBV5-1 and TRBJ2-7; 9 bases map to TRBD1. This CDR3 is built from 15 residues. V shed 4 bases and J 5 bases; nucleotides not matched to a gene: 10. Germline V gives CDR1 SGHRS, CDR2 YFSETQ. The CDR3 loop is CASSPLDRGLNEQYF. In DNA, the CDR3 is TGCGCCAGCAGCCCCCTTGACAGGGGGTTGAACGAGCAGTACTTC.

The table lists this clonotype with many counts. V and J are TRBV3-1 and TRBJ2-7, with D unresolved. This CDR3 is built from 12 residues. The germline V and J ends were trimmed by 1 base and 2 bases, with 3 bases remaining between them. CDR1 and CDR2 (germline): LGHDT, YNNKEL (reference sequence). The CDR3 region is CASSQGPYEQYF. CDR3 in DNA: TGTGCCAGCAGCCAAGGGCCCTACGAGCAGTACTTC.